The 15 T cell receptor beta chains below all came from one sample that was sequenced in a study of shared clonotypes between healthy human individuals. Repertoires were generated with immunoSEQ multiplex PCR, while TCRdb's copy carries only in-frame clones and drops some. Of about 110,000 clones listed, approximately 70% are singletons. Source material: memory CD8+ T cells sorted from blood. Subset meaning: CD45RO+ cells pooled with CCR7-negative TemRA cells. These receptors were collected from a woman aged 25 to 39 in good health.

V gene TRBV6-5 combines with J gene TRBJ2-7, with 9 bases aligning to TRBD2. Germline V gene lookup returns CDR1 MNHEY and CDR2 SVGAGI. The CDR3 has 15 residues. The trim removed 3 bases at V and 3 bases at J, leaving 6 bases unmatched. CDR3 loop: CASSYAAGGNYEQYF. DNA for the CDR3: TGTGCCAGCAGTTATGCCGCGGGAGGGAACTACGAGCAGTACTTC.

J is TRBJ2-7 and V is TRBV13, with D uncertain. Per the germline V gene, CDR1 is PRHDT and CDR2 is FYEKMQ (reference sequence). V gave up 5 bases and J gave up 3 bases, with 11 bases separating them. This CDR3 has 13 residues. The CDR3 nucleotides are TGTGCCAGCAGCCTTACAGAACTCTACGAGCAGTACTTC. Its protein is CASSLTELYEQYF.

This clone was found once. The chain combines TRBV28 with TRBJ1-4, with 10 bases aligning to TRBD1. Germline trimming cut 6 bases from V and 4 bases from J; bases unmatched to any gene: 5. Germline lookup yields CDR1 MDHEN and CDR2 SYDVKM. The length of the CDR3 is 15 residues. CDR3 loop: CASRPWDRGNEKLFF. CDR3 DNA: TGTGCCAGCAGGCCCTGGGACAGGGGTAATGAAAAACTGTTTTTT.

The CDR3 DNA reads TGTGCCAGCAGCTCCACAGGGGGGAATGAGCAGTTCTTC. Protein product: CASSSTGGNEQFF. The chain combines TRBV11-3 with TRBJ2-1; 8 nucleotides agree with TRBD1. This CDR3 comprises 13 residues. Germline CDR1 is SGHNT and CDR2 is YENEEA. J was trimmed by 7 bases and V by 4 bases; bases with no gene match: 3.

This clone was counted a few times. The V and J genes are TRBV11-2 and TRBJ2-3, with no clear D. Trimming took 1 base from V and 2 from J, leaving 13 bases between them. This CDR3 comprises 16 residues. Germline CDR1 reads SGHAT; CDR2 reads FQNNGV. The CDR3 is CASSLGGGPTTDTQYF. DNA for the CDR3: TGTGCCAGCAGCTTAGGAGGCGGACCGACCACAGATACGCAGTATTTT.

The chain joins TRBV28 to TRBJ2-2; 8 bases align to TRBD2. The CDR3 is made up of 16 amino acids. Unmatched junction bases numbered 11, after V lost 2 bases and J lost 9 bases. The V gene's germline CDR1 is MDHEN and CDR2 SYDVKM. CDR3 sequence (DNA): TGTGCCAGCAGTTTAAGAGAAGCGGGAGTGAAAAGGGAGCTGTTTTTT. It codes for CASSLREAGVKRELFF. The complete variable domain, with remaining parts taken from reference TRBV28 and TRBJ2-2, reads DVKVTQSSRYLVKRTGEKVFLECVQDMDHENMFWYRQDPGLGLRLIYFSYDVKMKEKGDIPEGYSVSREKKERFSLILESASTNQTSMYLCASSLREAGVKRELFFGEGSRLTVL.

V is TRBV4-2 and J is TRBJ2-3; tentative D call: TRBD2 (6 bases). Germline V gives CDR1 LGHNA, CDR2 YNFKEQ. Trimming removed 4 bases from V and 0 bases from J, with 17 bases in between. The CDR3 has 17 amino acids. Written as DNA, the CDR3 is TGTGCCAGCAGCCCGAGACTAGGTGAACTGAGCACAGATACGCAGTATTTT. Its translation is CASSPRLGELSTDTQYF.

V gene TRBV14 combines with J gene TRBJ2-5; 8 positions agree with TRBD1. Germline V gives CDR1 SGHDN, CDR2 FVKESK. V gave up 1 base and J gave up 4 bases; unmatched junction bases: 8. The CDR3 runs 16 residues. CDR3 DNA sequence: TGTGCCAGCAGCCAAGTCTCCGACAGGGGAAGAGAGACCCAGTACTTC. Translating gives CASSQVSDRGRETQYF.

The gene calls are TRBV30 and TRBJ2-7; D unclear. There are 12 residues in the CDR3. Germline V lookup: CDR1 GTSNPN, CDR2 SVGIG (reference sequence). Trimming shortened V by 3 bases and J by 5 bases, and 11 bases separated the two germline ends. The CDR3: CAWSDDGHEQYF. The CDR3 region has the DNA TGTGCCTGGAGCGACGATGGCCACGAGCAGTACTTC.

This clone was seen a handful of times. The gene calls are TRBV27 and TRBJ1-2; D possibly corresponds to TRBD1 (5 bases). Germline-derived CDR1 and CDR2 are MNHEY and SMNVEV (reference sequence). V dropped 1 base and J dropped 8 bases, with 20 bases sitting between them. The CDR3 consists of 16 residues. CDR3 in amino acids: CASSLLPRPREYGYTF. CDR3 bases: TGTGCCAGCAGTTTATTGCCCCGGCCCAGGGAATACGGCTACACCTTC.

The V call is TRBV5-6, the J call TRBJ1-2; D perhaps matches TRBD1 (5 bases). The CDR3 covers 13 residues. V was clipped by 0 bases and J by 10 bases, with 13 bases between them. The germline V gene has CDR1 SGHDT and CDR2 YYEEEE. For the CDR3, the DNA is TGTGCCAGCAGCTTGGTAGGGAAGGGGAACTACACCTTC. This gives the protein CASSLVGKGNYTF.

In the case of this clone: This may come from a read error, since a much larger clone is one base off. The chain recombines TRBV11-3 with TRBJ2-7; D gene uncertain. The CDR3 has 12 amino acids. V lost 0 bases to trimming and J lost 3 bases, with 3 bases between them. The V gene's germline CDR1 is SGHNT and CDR2 YENEEA. CDR3 sequence reads: CASSLEGYEQYF. The CDR3 nucleotides are TGTGCCAGCAGCTTAGAGGGCTACGAGCAGTACTTC. The complete variable domain, with remaining parts taken from reference TRBV11-3 and TRBJ2-7, reads EAGVVQSPRYKIIEKKQPVAFWCNPISGHNTLYWYLQNLGQGPELLIRYENEEAVDDSQLPKDRFSAERLKGVDSTLKIQPAELGDSAVYLCASSLEGYEQYFGPGTRLTVT.

A note on this clone: Other DNA variants within this sample encode the same CDR3. This chain joins TRBV5-6 and TRBJ2-5; D ambiguous. Germline V gene data show CDR1 as SGHDT and CDR2 as YYEEEE. The V end lost 0 bases, the J end lost 5 bases, and 5 bases lay between the germline ends. The CDR3 consists of 12 residues. The CDR3, as DNA: TGTGCCAGCAGCTTGGGATTGGAGACCCAGTACTTC. It specifies CASSLGLETQYF.

The J gene is TRBJ2-7, the V gene TRBV28, with D possibly being TRBD2 (6 bases). Looked up from germline, CDR1 is MDHEN and CDR2 is SYDVKM. There are 14 residues in the CDR3. With 5 bases removed from V and 7 bases from J, the gap between germline ends came to 18 bases. In DNA form, the CDR3 reads TGTGCCAGCAGTCCTGTCGGGGGATCGGAAGAGCAGTACTTC. This sequence encodes CASSPVGGSEEQYF. Combining the CDR3 with reference TRBV28 and TRBJ2-7 gives the whole variable domain DVKVTQSSRYLVKRTGEKVFLECVQDMDHENMFWYRQDPGLGLRLIYFSYDVKMKEKGDIPEGYSVSREKKERFSLILESASTNQTSMYLCASSPVGGSEEQYFGPGTRLTVT.

The chain links TRBV9 to TRBJ2-1, with D tentatively TRBD2 (5 bases). CDR3 size: 15 residues. Germline assignment: CDR1 SGDLS and CDR2 YYNGEE. Between the trimmed V and J ends, which lost 0 bases and 9 bases, there was a span of 16 bases. The CDR3 region is CASSVAMTGFTEQFF. CDR3 in DNA: TGTGCCAGCAGCGTAGCGATGACGGGGTTTACTGAGCAGTTCTTC.